The clone carrying this T cell receptor (beta chain) appeared a few times. Its antigen is still unknown. TCR beta libraries were made by quantitative 5'-RACE with molecular barcodes. One entry per CDR3 protein results from TCRdb running MiXCR on the 5' RACE reads. The top ten clones hold under 20% of a sample with around 770,000 distinct CDR3 sequences, roughly 20% of them seen once. The record originates from a study of CD8 T cells in ankylosing spondylitis. Overall study results and limits: Matched ankylosing spondylitis synovial fluid reportedly showed significant enrichment of disease-linked clones. Eight or nine highly homologous variants made up a TCR beta motif that seemed to typify ankylosing spondylitis blood.

J gave up 3 bases and V 5 bases, and 6 bases lay outside the gene matches. Germline CDR1 is KGHSH and CDR2 is LQKENI. This CDR3 comprises 14 residues. The TCR comes from a male donor with ankylosing spondylitis. The chain combines TRBV18 with TRBJ1-1, with 7 bases that match TRBD1. The specimen sequenced was blood, either unsorted or a sorted T cell fraction (not recorded which). This CDR3 reads CASSGDREHTEAFF. For the CDR3, the DNA is TGTGCCAGCTCAGGCGACAGGGAGCACACTGAAGCTTTCTTT.